Presented here are 29 T cell receptor beta chains from one specimen sequenced in a study of Ad26.COV2.S vaccination and SARS-CoV-2 variants. Generated by immunoSEQ multiplex PCR, the TCRdb table keeps only in-frame clones and is missing some. The top ten hold approximately 5.8% of the sample, which has fewer than 400,000 clones, approximately 87% seen once. The treatment denotes: some 19 received Ad26.COV2.S at low or high dose, single or two shots; 5 received placebo; per-sample allocation not given. Sampling was performed 63 days after the first vaccine or placebo injection. Specimen: peripheral blood, collected in a trial of Ad26.COV2.S vaccine versus placebo. Receptors originate from a person between 18 and 65 years old who received the Ad26.COV2.S COVID-19 vaccine or a placebo.

The chain joins TRBV18 to TRBJ2-7, with 15 bases that match TRBD2. The CDR3 spans 18 residues. The germline V gene encodes CDR1 KGHSH and CDR2 LQKENI. V shed 8 bases and J 2 bases; nucleotides not matched to a gene: 13. The CDR3, as DNA: TGTGCCAGCCCACTTCTTGGGGGACTAGCGGGAGGTACCTACGAGCAGTACGTC. Residues: CASPLLGGLAGGTYEQYV.

This rearrangement joins TRBV6-5 to TRBJ2-1, with TRBD1 matching over 10 bases. The CDR3 loop spans 15 amino acids. Germline lookup yields CDR1 MNHEY and CDR2 SVGAGI. J gave up 7 bases and V 6 bases, and 9 bases lay outside the gene matches. Written as DNA, the CDR3 is TGTGCCAGCAGCCCCGGGACAGGGGATGGTAATGAGCAGTTCTTC. Protein product: CASSPGTGDGNEQFF.

V usage is TRBV28 and J usage is TRBJ1-3; D is unclear. V was clipped by 8 bases and J by 4 bases, with 15 bases between them. The CDR3 runs 14 residues. Germline CDR1 MDHEN, CDR2 SYDVKM. CDR3 amino acids: CASLSSGAGNTIYF. CDR3 in DNA: TGTGCCAGCCTAAGCTCGGGAGCCGGAAACACCATATATTTT.

The genes are TRBV6-2 or TRBV6-3 and TRBJ2-1; D is undetermined. The CDR3 is 12 residues long. Germline loops: CDR1 MNHEY, CDR2 SVGEGT. V was cut by 5 bases and J by 10 bases, with 12 bases left in between. CDR3 coding DNA: TGTGCCAGCAGTCAAGTGAGTCGGGAGCAGTTCTTC. It yields the protein CASSQVSREQFF.

This chain joins TRBV12-5 and TRBJ1-1, with D tentatively TRBD1 (6 bases). V lost 8 bases to trimming and J lost 7 bases, with 14 bases between them. The CDR3 length is 12 residues. Germline V gives CDR1 LGHNT, CDR2 FRNRAP. This CDR3 reads CASQKGGGEAFF. The CDR3 DNA sequence: TGTGCTAGTCAGAAAGGGGGAGGTGAAGCTTTCTTT.

J is TRBJ1-1 and V is TRBV7-2; no reliable D call. Germline V gives CDR1 SGHTA, CDR2 FQGNSA. The V end was cut by 2 bases, the J end by 1 base, with 5 bases between. The CDR3 is 13 residues long. The CDR3 protein is CASSLIGNTEAFF. In DNA, the CDR3 is TGTGCCAGCAGCTTAATCGGGAACACTGAAGCTTTCTTT.

This chain links TRBV5-6 with TRBJ1-2; D remains ambiguous. The CDR3 has 12 amino acids. Germline V gene sequence: CDR1 SGHDT, CDR2 YYEEEE. V was cut by 3 bases and J by 8 bases, with 11 bases left in between. The CDR3 DNA sequence: TGTGCCAGCAGCTCCCCTGCACGGGGCTACACCTTC. Its translation is CASSSPARGYTF.

V usage is TRBV7-7 and J usage is TRBJ2-6; no clear D. This CDR3 has 14 amino acids. Germline V gene lookup returns CDR1 SSHAT and CDR2 FNYEAQ (reference sequence). V lost 3 bases and J lost 0, with 3 bases in between. The CDR3 coding sequence is TGTGCCAGCAGCTTGAGCTCTGGGGCCAACGTCCTGACTTTC. It encodes CASSLSSGANVLTF.

This clone was found once. This chain links TRBV5-1 with TRBJ2-6; a possible D gene is TRBD1 (5 bases). This CDR3 contains 14 residues. V gave up 7 bases and J gave up 0 bases, with 8 bases separating them. CDR1 is SGHRS, CDR2 YFSETQ, per germline. CDR3 DNA sequence: TGCGCCAGCGACAGTTACTCTGGGGCCAACGTCCTGACTTTC. It specifies CASDSYSGANVLTF.

CDR3 coding DNA: TGTGCCAGCAGTTGGACGTCGAACACTGAAGCTTTCTTT. Translation: CASSWTSNTEAFF. This sequence joins TRBV28 and TRBJ1-1; D is unresolved. This CDR3 spans 13 amino acids. V was clipped by 4 bases and J by 1 base, with 7 bases between them. Germline CDR1 is MDHEN and CDR2 is SYDVKM.

The chain links TRBV19 to TRBJ1-5; 7 bases are a match to TRBD1. Germline trimming cut 4 bases from V and 1 base from J; bases unmatched to any gene: 7. The CDR3 sequence is 16 residues long. Germline V lookup: CDR1 LNHDA, CDR2 SQIVND (reference sequence). The CDR3 loop reads CASSKGQGVSNQPQHF. CDR3 sequence (DNA): TGTGCCAGTAGTAAAGGGCAGGGGGTAAGCAATCAGCCCCAGCATTTT.

The chain is built from TRBV5-4 and TRBJ2-6; 11 bases are a match to TRBD2. CDR1 and CDR2 (germline): SGHNT, YYREEE (reference sequence). The length of the CDR3 is 18 residues. V gave up 3 bases and J gave up 0 bases; unmatched junction bases: 5. Here the CDR3 DNA reads TGTGCCAGCAGCTCTAGACTAGCGGGACCCTCTGGGGCCAACGTCCTGACTTTC. This translates into CASSSRLAGPSGANVLTF.

The CDR3 loop is CASSPRGQARANYGYTF. The CDR3 DNA sequence: TGTGCCAGCAGCCCAAGAGGACAGGCTAGAGCTAACTATGGCTACACCTTC. The rearrangement joins TRBV7-6 to TRBJ1-2; 7 nucleotides agree with TRBD1. V shed 5 bases and J 0 bases; nucleotides not matched to a gene: 12. From germline, CDR1 is SGHVS and CDR2 FNYEAQ. The CDR3 covers 17 residues. The full variable domain, with the rest looked up from reference TRBV7-6 and TRBJ1-2, is GAGVSQSPRYKVTKRGQDVALRCDPISGHVSLYWYRQALGQGPEFLTYFNYEAQQDKSGLPNDRFSAERPEGSISTLTIQRTEQRDSAMYRCASSPRGQARANYGYTFGSGTRLTVV.

Only one count was recorded for this clone. The rearrangement uses TRBV7-9 and TRBJ2-5; TRBD1 matches at 8 bases. J lost 2 bases, V lost 5 bases, and 4 bases had no gene match. This CDR3 spans 14 amino acids. Germline V CDR1 and CDR2: SEHNR, FQNEAQ (reference sequence). The CDR3, as DNA: TGTGCCAGCAGCAAAGGGACAGGACAAGAGACCCAGTACTTC. It codes for CASSKGTGQETQYF.

V usage is TRBV4-3 and J usage is TRBJ2-3, with 7 bases fitting TRBD1. V was pared by 0 bases and J by 0 bases, with 9 bases of the junction left unmatched. Per germline, CDR1 LGHNA and CDR2 YSLEER. This CDR3 is built from 18 residues. Here the CDR3 reads CASSQEEGALPSTDTQYF. DNA of the CDR3: TGCGCCAGCAGCCAAGAAGAGGGGGCCCTTCCGAGCACAGATACGCAGTATTTT.

The CDR3 DNA sequence: TGTGCCAGCAGTTTTGGGGGAGGGCCCGGGGAGCTGTTTTTT. It translates to CASSFGGGPGELFF. The chain couples TRBV27 to TRBJ2-2, with 7 nucleotides matching TRBD2. Germline loops: CDR1 MNHEY, CDR2 SMNVEV (reference sequence). With 3 bases clipped from V and 6 bases from J, the junction kept 4 bases outside the gene matches. The CDR3 spans 14 residues.

This clone was observed a single time. The chain links TRBV4-2 to TRBJ1-4, with TRBD1 as a possible D gene (5 bases). Between the trimmed V and J ends, which lost 0 bases and 8 bases, there was a span of 13 bases. This CDR3 has 15 amino acids. Germline CDR1 and CDR2: LGHNA and YNFKEQ. CDR3 sequence (DNA): TGTGCCAGCAGCCAAGATTCGGGGGTCGGAGAAAAACTGTTTTTT. Amino acids: CASSQDSGVGEKLFF.

This clone was found once. The rearrangement uses TRBV3-1 (or the pseudogene TRBV3-2) and TRBJ2-5; 8 bases line up with TRBD2. The V and J ends lost 5 bases and 9 bases, in that order; junction bases with no gene match: 14. The CDR3 runs 15 residues. The germline gives CDR1 LGHDT, CDR2 YNNKEL (reference sequence). The CDR3 bases are TGTGCCAGCAGCTTCCGAGGAGCGGGAGTTTCGGCCCAGTACTTC. Encoded protein: CASSFRGAGVSAQYF.

This clone was seen just once. This chain links TRBV4-1 with TRBJ1-2; D uncertain. This CDR3 has 16 amino acids. V was shortened by 2 bases and J by 0 bases, with 13 bases between the two germline ends. Germline V CDR1 and CDR2: MGHRA, YSYEKL. The CDR3 is CASSQWEDLSNYGYTF. CDR3 nucleotides: TGCGCCAGCAGCCAATGGGAGGATTTGTCTAACTATGGCTACACCTTC.

This rearrangement joins TRBV3-1 (or the pseudogene TRBV3-2) to TRBJ2-1; D unclear. Germline V gene data show CDR1 as LGHDT and CDR2 as YNNKEL (reference sequence). Trimming removed 6 bases from V and 4 bases from J, with 4 bases in between. The CDR3 is 11 amino acids. CDR3 bases: TGTGCCAGCAGAGAGTACAATGAGCAGTTCTTC. Translated, it gives CASREYNEQFF.

The V call is TRBV3-1 (or the pseudogene TRBV3-2), the J call TRBJ1-1, with TRBD1 as a possible D gene (5 bases). The ends were cut back, 2 bases at V and 0 bases at J, with 7 bases in the middle. The CDR3 length is 14 residues. CDR1 is LGHDT and CDR2 is YNNKEL in the germline V gene (reference sequence). The CDR3 here is CASSQQGLNTEAFF. The CDR3 region has the DNA TGTGCCAGCAGCCAACAGGGACTGAACACTGAAGCTTTCTTT.

The CDR3 reads CASSFYGDIQYF. DNA for the CDR3: TGTGCCAGCAGCTTCTACGGGGACATTCAGTACTTC. The chain joins TRBV7-2 to TRBJ2-4; TRBD2 is a possible D gene (5 bases). Trimming stripped 3 bases from V and 8 bases from J, with 8 bases between. Per germline, CDR1 SGHTA and CDR2 FQGNSA. The length of the CDR3 is 12 residues.

Details on this clone: Germline is not matched at one junction end, which may reflect a read error. This sequence joins TRBV19 and TRBJ2-7, with D perhaps TRBD1 (6 bases). CDR1 LNHDA and CDR2 SQIVND come from the germline V gene (reference sequence). The CDR3 is 13 amino acids. The CDR3 region is CASSLDRTYEQYF. The CDR3 DNA follows: TGTGCCAGTAGTTTAGACAGGACCTACGAGCAGTACTTC.

This clone came up once. The chain couples TRBV28 to TRBJ1-2, with 9 bases fitting TRBD1. Germline trimming cut 7 bases from V and 4 bases from J; bases unmatched to any gene: 22. The V gene's germline CDR1 is MDHEN and CDR2 SYDVKM. The CDR3 has 19 residues. The CDR3 here is CASTIHPRDRVGYGYGYTF. The CDR3 DNA reads as TGTGCCAGCACCATACACCCGCGGGACAGGGTAGGATATGGCTATGGCTACACCTTC.

The chain combines TRBV4-1 with TRBJ2-1; 9 bases align to TRBD2. Germline-derived CDR1 and CDR2 are MGHRA and YSYEKL. This CDR3 has 18 residues. V shed 4 bases and J 7 bases; nucleotides not matched to a gene: 17. CDR3 bases: TGCGCCAGCAGCCCCAAAGTGGAGTGGGCTAGCGGGGATAATGAGCAGTTCTTC. It yields the protein CASSPKVEWASGDNEQFF.

V is TRBV6-1 and J is TRBJ1-5; D remains ambiguous. The CDR3 consists of 12 residues. Germline V lookup: CDR1 MNHNS, CDR2 SASEGT. V dropped 1 base and J dropped 8 bases, with 6 bases sitting between them. The CDR3 protein is CASSEDIKPQHF. Here the CDR3 DNA reads TGTGCCAGCAGTGAAGACATCAAGCCCCAGCATTTT.

The chain recombines TRBV18 with TRBJ1-1, with TRBD1 matching over 7 bases. This CDR3 spans 14 amino acids. The trim removed 4 bases at V and 1 base at J, leaving 3 bases unmatched. Germline V gene data show CDR1 as KGHSH and CDR2 as LQKENI. The DNA of the CDR3 is TGTGCCAGCTCACGGCAGGGGGAGAACACTGAAGCTTTCTTT. Translating it yields CASSRQGENTEAFF. The whole variable domain, filled in from reference TRBV18 and TRBJ1-1, reads NAGVMQNPRHLVRRRGQEARLRCSPMKGHSHVYWYRQLPEEGLKFMVYLQKENIIDESGMPKERFSAEFPKEGPSILRIQQVVRGDSAAYFCASSRQGENTEAFFGQGTRLTVV.

The V and J genes are TRBV3-1 (or the pseudogene TRBV3-2) and TRBJ2-7; no clear D gene. V gave up 7 bases and J gave up 9 bases, with 16 bases separating them. This CDR3 has 12 residues. Per the germline V gene, CDR1 is LGHDT and CDR2 is YNNKEL (reference sequence). The chain's CDR3 is CASTRNGGGQYF. CDR3 DNA: TGTGCCAGCACACGAAACGGTGGCGGGCAGTACTTC.

V gene TRBV5-1 combines with J gene TRBJ2-2, with TRBD2 as a possible D gene (6 bases). Germline V gene sequence: CDR1 SGHRS, CDR2 YFSETQ. Trimming took off 7 bases at V and 8 bases at J, with 12 bases between the two ends. The CDR3 is made up of 12 amino acids. The CDR3, as DNA: TGCGCCAGCCGGCGGGAATTGGGGGAGCTGTTTTTT. As protein: CASRRELGELFF.